The 23 T cell receptor beta chains in this list originate from one sample, sequenced in a study of T-cell memory formation after mild COVID-19. TCRdb independently ran MiXCR on the 5' RACE reads; one entry per CDR3 protein. The sample shows about 320,000 distinct CDR3 sequences, roughly an eighth of them seen only once. The sample consisted of PBMCs or a T cell subset sorted from them (not recorded which). Receptors were obtained from a man between 18 and 29 years old who had mild COVID-19 (a few samples of this study predate the infection). Cell type and time point are not known.

This clonotype was picked up a small number of times. The V and J genes are TRBV12-3 or TRBV12-4 and TRBJ2-5, with D maybe TRBD1 (5 bases). The length of the CDR3 is 12 residues. V dropped 5 bases and J dropped 4 bases, with 8 bases sitting between them. CDR3 nucleotide sequence: TGTGCCAGCAGTCCGCAGGGAGAGACCCAGTACTTC. This codes for CASSPQGETQYF.

This chain uses TRBV19 with TRBJ2-1, with TRBD2 identical over 8 bases. J was trimmed by 7 bases and V by 6 bases; bases with no gene match: 11. The CDR3 is made up of 15 amino acids. Germline loops: CDR1 LNHDA, CDR2 SQIVND (reference sequence). CDR3 residues: CASRVAGGGPNEQFF. DNA of the CDR3: TGTGCCAGTAGGGTGGCCGGGGGGGGACCAAATGAGCAGTTCTTC.

This clonotype turned up a few times. V gene TRBV20-1 combines with J gene TRBJ1-2, with 8 nucleotides matching TRBD1. This CDR3 is 13 amino acids long. Germline CDR1 is DFQATT and CDR2 is SNEGSKA (reference sequence). Trimming took 6 bases from V and 8 from J; bases not matched to a gene: 11. The CDR3: CSATRQGMYGYTF. The CDR3 region has the DNA TGCAGTGCAACCAGACAGGGGATGTACGGCTACACCTTC.

The rearrangement uses TRBV20-1 and TRBJ2-1; TRBD2 agrees at 8 bases. V was pared by 1 base and J by 6 bases, with 11 bases of the junction left unmatched. Germline-derived CDR1 and CDR2 are DFQATT and SNEGSKA (reference sequence). This CDR3 has 16 residues. The CDR3 spells CSARAMGSGGGNEQFF. As DNA, the CDR3 is TGCAGTGCTAGAGCCATGGGATCGGGAGGGGGCAATGAGCAGTTCTTC.

V is TRBV5-4 and J is TRBJ2-5; D tentatively fits TRBD1 or TRBD2 (5 bases each). Germline V gene data show CDR1 as SGHNT and CDR2 as YYREEE (reference sequence). The CDR3 length is 16 residues. V was pared by 0 bases and J by 1 base, with 13 bases between. CDR3 DNA: TGTGCCAGCAGCTTGGGGGGCAGCGGACGCCAAGAGACCCAGTACTTC. Its translation: CASSLGGSGRQETQYF.

Only a few counts were recorded for this clonotype. This chain joins TRBV7-2 and TRBJ1-1, with TRBD1 identical over 10 bases. Looked up from germline, CDR1 is SGHTA and CDR2 is FQGNSA. This CDR3 has 14 residues. J gave up 9 bases and V 3 bases, and 7 bases lay outside the gene matches. The CDR3 DNA is TGTGCCAGCAGCTTCCTGCCGGGACAGGGGAAAGCTTTCTTT. This gives the protein CASSFLPGQGKAFF.

The chain carries TRBV7-2 and TRBJ2-1, with 7 bases identical to TRBD1. The CDR3 runs 14 residues. Looked up from germline, CDR1 is SGHTA and CDR2 is FQGNSA. Unmatched junction bases numbered 7, after V lost 4 bases and J lost 7 bases. CDR3 protein: CASSSPTGRNEQFF. The CDR3 DNA is TGTGCCAGCAGCTCGCCGACAGGGCGGAATGAGCAGTTCTTC. Full variable domain (remainder filled in from reference TRBV7-2 and TRBJ2-1): GAGVSQSPSNKVTEKGKDVELRCDPISGHTALYWYRQSLGQGLEFLIYFQGNSAPDKSGLPSDRFSAERTGGSVSTLTIQRTQQEDSAVYLCASSSPTGRNEQFFGPGTRLTVL.

A few counts support this clonotype. The chain uses TRBV18 and TRBJ1-5; D is possibly TRBD1 (6 bases). V lost 3 bases and J 4 bases, leaving 13 bases between the germline ends. Germline V gene data show CDR1 as KGHSH and CDR2 as LQKENI. CDR3 length: 15 amino acids. CDR3 nucleotides: TGTGCCAGCTCACCGGGGGGGCGTGGGAATCAGCCCCAGCATTTT. Protein: CASSPGGRGNQPQHF.

This clonotype was seen a handful of times. This rearrangement joins TRBV7-9 to TRBJ1-2; D is ambiguous. CDR3 length: 11 residues. The germline V gene encodes CDR1 SEHNR and CDR2 FQNEAQ (reference sequence). Trimming cost V 1 base and J 5 bases, with 2 bases left between them. The CDR3 DNA follows: TGTGCCAGCAGCTTAGTTTATGGCTACACCTTC. It codes for CASSLVYGYTF.

This clonotype was seen many times. This sequence joins TRBV5-1 and TRBJ2-5; tentative D call: TRBD1 (7 bases). The CDR3 consists of 14 residues. The germline gives CDR1 SGHRS, CDR2 YFSETQ. Trimming left V 0 bases short and J 5 bases short, with 11 bases between. DNA for the CDR3: TGCGCCAGCAGCTTGGATTCAGGGGGGGAGACCCAGTACTTC. It yields the protein CASSLDSGGETQYF. The whole variable domain, filled in from reference TRBV5-1 and TRBJ2-5, reads KAGVTQTPRYLIKTRGQQVTLSCSPISGHRSVSWYQQTPGQGLQFLFEYFSETQRNKGNFPGRFSGRQFSNSRSEMNVSTLELGDSALYLCASSLDSGGETQYFGPGTRLLVL.

This chain links TRBV5-1 with TRBJ2-3; 12 nucleotides match TRBD2. Germline assignment: CDR1 SGHRS and CDR2 YFSETQ. Trimming took 4 bases from V and 4 from J; bases not matched to a gene: 4. The CDR3 has 15 amino acids. CDR3 DNA sequence: TGCGCCAGCAGCGTGGGACTAGCGGGTCCAGATACGCAGTATTTT. Encoded protein: CASSVGLAGPDTQYF.

Ten or more counts support this clonotype. The chain carries TRBV5-1 and TRBJ2-7; D remains unclear. The ends were cut back, 0 bases at V and 5 bases at J, with 6 bases in the middle. CDR3 length equals 12 residues. The V gene's germline CDR1 is SGHRS and CDR2 YFSETQ. The CDR3 region has the DNA TGCGCCAGCAGCTTGGTAGCCCACGAGCAGTACTTC. The encoded protein is CASSLVAHEQYF.

CDR3 DNA sequence: TGCAGTGCTAGATCTCAAACGGACAGGCACCTTAATTCACCCCTCCACTTT. This encodes CSARSQTDRHLNSPLHF. The rearrangement links TRBV20-1 to TRBJ1-6; 7 nucleotides agree with TRBD1. The CDR3 has 17 amino acids. V lost 2 bases to trimming and J lost 6 bases; unmatched junction nucleotides: 13. Germline V CDR1 and CDR2: DFQATT, SNEGSKA (reference sequence).

This clonotype has only a few counts. This chain connects TRBV6-5 to TRBJ1-1; no firm D call. Germline CDR1 MNHEY, CDR2 SVGAGI. This CDR3 comprises 13 residues. The V and J ends lost 2 bases and 7 bases respectively, with 11 bases between them. The CDR3 here is CASSYDWSREAFF. The CDR3 coding sequence is TGTGCCAGCAGTTACGACTGGTCTCGTGAAGCTTTCTTT.

This clonotype appeared a few times. This chain connects TRBV4-1 to TRBJ1-3; perhaps TRBD1 as D (5 bases). Trimming removed 0 bases at V and 10 bases at J, with 13 bases between. The germline gives CDR1 MGHRA, CDR2 YSYEKL. CDR3 length equals 14 residues. The CDR3 coding sequence is TGCGCCAGCAGCCAAGAGGGCAGGGAAGAGACCATATATTTT. Translated: CASSQEGREETIYF.

This clonotype was picked up many times. V is TRBV5-6 and J is TRBJ2-7; no reliable D call. The CDR3 is 14 amino acids. V was cut by 0 bases and J by 4 bases, with 11 bases left in between. Germline loops: CDR1 SGHDT, CDR2 YYEEEE. The CDR3 DNA reads as TGTGCCAGCAGCTTGGCCCATGGCAGATACGAGCAGTACTTC. Its translation is CASSLAHGRYEQYF.

V gene TRBV12-3 or TRBV12-4 combines with J gene TRBJ2-1; a weak D match, TRBD1 (6 bases). The V end was cut by 9 bases, the J end by 9 bases, with 15 bases between. The CDR3 is made up of 12 amino acids. The DNA of the CDR3 is TGTGCCAGTACGACACAGGGAATTGAGCAGTTCTTC. It translates to CASTTQGIEQFF.

The chain employs TRBV7-2 and TRBJ2-5; D perhaps matches TRBD1 (5 bases). V was cut by 2 bases and J by 1 base, with 8 bases left in between. There are 14 residues in the CDR3. Germline lookup yields CDR1 SGHTA and CDR2 FQGNSA. The CDR3 protein is CASSLLQGQETQYF. As DNA, the CDR3 is TGTGCCAGCAGCTTACTGCAGGGCCAAGAGACCCAGTACTTC.

A few counts support this clonotype. J is TRBJ2-6 and V is TRBV19, with TRBD1 identical over 7 bases. Germline CDR1 LNHDA, CDR2 SQIVND (reference sequence). Germline trimming cut 7 bases from V and 2 bases from J; bases unmatched to any gene: 5. The CDR3 consists of 15 residues. The CDR3 sequence is CASNDDRAGANVLTF. As DNA, the CDR3 is TGTGCCAGTAACGATGACAGGGCTGGGGCCAACGTCCTGACTTTC.

Written as DNA, the CDR3 is TGTGCCAGCAGCCCACAGGGGAACTATGGCTACACCTTC. Its protein is CASSPQGNYGYTF. The rearrangement uses TRBV7-9 and TRBJ1-2; TRBD1 matches 7 bases. Germline loops: CDR1 SEHNR, CDR2 FQNEAQ (reference sequence). V lost 5 bases to trimming and J lost 2 bases; unmatched junction nucleotides: 2. This CDR3 comprises 13 residues. The variable domain in full, completed from reference TRBV7-9 and TRBJ1-2, reads DTGVSQNPRHKITKRGQNVTFRCDPISEHNRLYWYRQTLGQGPEFLTYFQNEAQLEKSRLLSDRFSAERPKGSFSTLEIQRTEQGDSAMYLCASSPQGNYGYTFGSGTRLTVV.

This clonotype was picked up a small number of times. V is TRBV2 and J is TRBJ2-5; a possible D gene is TRBD2 (5 bases). This CDR3 spans 15 amino acids. In germline, CDR1 is SNHLY, CDR2 FYNNEI. V was cut by 4 bases and J by 4 bases, with 16 bases left in between. CDR3 sequence: CASSAEGTVLETQYF. CDR3 bases: TGTGCCAGCAGTGCAGAGGGAACGGTCTTAGAGACCCAGTACTTC.

The chain is built from TRBV20-1 and TRBJ1-1; D uncertain. The germline V gene encodes CDR1 DFQATT and CDR2 SNEGSKA (reference sequence). This CDR3 spans 15 amino acids. The V end was cut by 3 bases, the J end by 4 bases, with 18 bases between. The CDR3 coding sequence is TGCAGTGCTAGGGACCGGGAGGGCCTACGCACTGAAGCTTTCTTT. This gives the protein CSARDREGLRTEAFF.

A few counts support this clonotype. J is TRBJ2-7 and V is TRBV27; 10 positions match TRBD2. This CDR3 has 15 amino acids. Germline-derived CDR1 and CDR2 are MNHEY and SMNVEV (reference sequence). V shed 3 bases, J shed 3 bases, and the junction held 5 bases outside the gene matches. For the CDR3, the DNA is TGTGCCAGCAGTTTCAAGCGGGGGGGCTTCTACGAGCAGTACGTC. This gives the protein CASSFKRGGFYEQYV.